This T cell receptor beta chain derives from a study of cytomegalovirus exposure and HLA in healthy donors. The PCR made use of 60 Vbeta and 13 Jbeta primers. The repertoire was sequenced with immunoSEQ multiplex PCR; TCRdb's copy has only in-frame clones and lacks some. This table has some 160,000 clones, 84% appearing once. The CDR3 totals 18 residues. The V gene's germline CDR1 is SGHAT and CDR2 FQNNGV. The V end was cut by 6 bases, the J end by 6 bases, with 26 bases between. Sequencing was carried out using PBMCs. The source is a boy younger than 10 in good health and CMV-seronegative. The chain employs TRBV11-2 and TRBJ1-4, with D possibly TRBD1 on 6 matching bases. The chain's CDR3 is CASSKNRESGSDYEKLFF. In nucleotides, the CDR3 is TGTGCCAGCAGTAAGAACAGGGAGAGCGGATCGGATTATGAAAAACTGTTTTTT. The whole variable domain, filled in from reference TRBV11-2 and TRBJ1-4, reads EAGVAQSPRYKIIEKRQSVAFWCNPISGHATLYWYQQILGQGPKLLIQFQNNGVVDDSQLPKDRFSAERLKGVDSTLKIQPAKLEDSAVYLCASSKNRESGSDYEKLFFGSGTQLSVL.